Presented here are 25 T cell receptor beta chains from one specimen sequenced in a study of CD8+CD57+ T cells in acquired aplastic anemia (dated by TCRdb to the late 2010s). These reads were obtained on an Illumina HiSeq 2000. Profiling of TCR beta VDJ combinations and CDR3 sequences used genomic DNA as the template. The public sequencing data were trimmed at Q25 with fastp and processed into clonotypes with MiXCR by TCRdb, which kept only in-frame beta chains. Rows merge per CDR3 protein into single entries with the most common DNA and genes. The table for this sample lists under 200,000 distinct CDR3 sequences; 64% of them were counted only once. The ten largest clones represent about 45% of the sample. The source material was sorted CD4+, CD8+, or CD8+CD57+ T cells (not recorded which) from PBMCs. All receptors come from a human donor with severe aplastic anemia or a healthy control (not recorded which).

About this clonotype itself: A junction boundary mismatches the germline segment, possibly from a read error. The chain carries TRBV10-3 and TRBJ2-7; 8 bases are shared with TRBD1. The CDR3 extends over 15 amino acids. Germline CDR1 and CDR2: ENHRY and SYGVKD. Here the CDR3 reads CAISEYGGQGYEQYF. The CDR3 coding sequence is TGTGCCATTAGTGAGTACGGAGGACAGGGCTACGAGCAGTACTTC.

The chain couples TRBV20-1 to TRBJ1-2; no definite D call. V lost 3 bases and J 5 bases, leaving 19 bases between the germline ends. In germline, CDR1 is DFQATT, CDR2 SNEGSKA (reference sequence). The CDR3 extends over 15 amino acids. CDR3: CSASGVFRSEYGYTF. The CDR3 DNA is TGCAGTGCTAGTGGGGTGTTCAGGAGTGAGTATGGCTACACCTTC.

The chain links TRBV2 to TRBJ1-2; 7 positions match TRBD1. V lost 6 bases, J lost 4 bases, and 8 bases stayed unmatched. Germline loops: CDR1 SNHLY, CDR2 FYNNEI. The CDR3 extends over 14 amino acids. The CDR3 nucleotides are TGTGCCAGCAGCCCCGGGACAGCCCGCTATGGCTACACCTTC. It encodes CASSPGTARYGYTF.

The rearrangement uses TRBV19 and TRBJ1-6, with 7 bases aligning to TRBD1. V trimming: 9 bases; J trimming: 5 bases; junction bases outside the gene matches: 7. The CDR3 is made up of 14 amino acids. Germline assignment: CDR1 LNHDA and CDR2 SQIVND (reference sequence). The CDR3 sequence is CARSGTENNSPLHF. The CDR3, as DNA: TGTGCCAGATCCGGGACAGAAAATAATTCACCCCTCCACTTT.

A word on this clonotype: One junction end disagrees with the germline gene, perhaps due to a read error. The chain carries TRBV6-1 and TRBJ2-7; D unresolved. This CDR3 region has 12 residues. The germline V gene encodes CDR1 MNHNS and CDR2 SASEGT. As DNA, the CDR3 is TGCGCCGCCAGCGAGGTCTCCTACGAGCAGTACTTC. Its translation: CAASEVSYEQYF.

In its sample, this clonotype was seen a few times. The gene calls are TRBV7-3 and TRBJ1-1; 11 nucleotides line up with TRBD1. Germline V gene sequence: CDR1 SGHTA, CDR2 FQGTGA. J gave up 0 bases and V 0 bases, and 0 bases lay outside the gene matches. The CDR3 spans 16 residues. The CDR3 nucleotides read TGTGCCAGCAGCTTAACGGGACAGGGGGTGAACACTGAAGCTTTCTTT. Protein: CASSLTGQGVNTEAFF.

The chain joins TRBV4-3 to TRBJ2-5, with D possibly being TRBD1 (6 bases). From germline, CDR1 is LGHNA and CDR2 YSLEER. The V end lost 1 base, the J end lost 5 bases, and 14 bases lay between the germline ends. The CDR3 is 15 amino acids. CDR3 in amino acids: CASSQGLQGSETQYF. The CDR3 DNA follows: TGCGCCAGCAGCCAAGGTCTACAGGGTTCGGAGACCCAGTACTTC.

This clonotype was found many times. This chain links TRBV7-9 with TRBJ2-3; TRBD2 agrees at 9 bases. The CDR3 extends over 17 amino acids. The germline CDR1 and CDR2 sequences are SEHNR and FQNEAQ (reference sequence). After removal of 1 base from V and 1 base from J, the junction contained 6 bases not matched to a gene. CDR3 in DNA: TGTGCCAGCAGCTTAGGGCGGGAGGGACTCGGCACAGATACGCAGTATTTT. It translates to CASSLGREGLGTDTQYF.

The genes are TRBV7-2 and TRBJ2-5, with D perhaps matching TRBD2 (7 bases). Germline CDR1 SGHTA, CDR2 FQGNSA. CDR3 length: 10 residues. Between the trimmed V and J ends, which lost 5 bases and 12 bases, there was a span of 10 bases. Here the CDR3 DNA reads TGTGCCAGCAGCCCGGGGGGCGAGTACTTC. Protein sequence: CASSPGGEYF.

This clonotype was counted ten times or more. The chain recombines TRBV7-2 with TRBJ2-2; D gene ambiguous. With 2 bases removed from V and 5 bases from J, the gap between germline ends came to 9 bases. The CDR3 length is 14 residues. The germline gives CDR1 SGHTA, CDR2 FQGNSA. The chain's CDR3 is CASSLRLTTGELFF. CDR3 sequence (DNA): TGTGCCAGCAGCTTAAGGCTTACTACCGGGGAGCTGTTTTTT.

In this sample, this clonotype turned up many times. CDR3 DNA sequence: TGTGCCAGCAGCTTAACAGGGGAAAGGGCTAACTATGGCTACACCTTC. Amino acid sequence: CASSLTGERANYGYTF. This chain uses TRBV7-8 with TRBJ1-2; 7 bases align to TRBD1. The CDR3 is 16 amino acids. With 2 bases clipped from V and 0 bases from J, the junction kept 6 bases outside the gene matches. CDR1 is SGHVS, CDR2 FQNEAQ, per germline.

This chain connects TRBV7-8 to TRBJ2-3, with 9 bases identical to TRBD2. The CDR3 contains 15 residues. Germline CDR1 SGHVS, CDR2 FQNEAQ. The ends lost 4 bases at V and 5 bases at J; junction bases unmatched: 7. This CDR3 reads CASSSTSGPRDTQYF. The CDR3, as DNA: TGTGCCAGCAGCTCGACTAGCGGCCCCCGAGATACGCAGTATTTT.

At least ten counts were recorded for this clonotype. The chain uses TRBV7-2 and TRBJ2-1; 9 bases line up with TRBD1. This CDR3 has 15 residues. Germline CDR1 and CDR2: SGHTA and FQGNSA. Losses at the gene ends were 3 bases for V and 15 bases for J; bases not matched to a gene: 15. The CDR3 here is CASSLGQGATRSAFF. In DNA form, the CDR3 reads TGTGCCAGCAGCTTGGGACAGGGAGCAACCCGCTCGGCGTTCTTC.

This clonotype was observed many times. V and J are TRBV28 and TRBJ1-6, with 7 bases matching TRBD1. The V gene's germline CDR1 is MDHEN and CDR2 SYDVKM. CDR3 length: 18 residues. With V trimmed by 5 bases and J by 6 bases, 16 bases remained unmatched. CDR3 in DNA: TGTGCCAGCAGTCTGACAGGGAGACTCCGACTCCCTAATTCACCCCTCCACTTT. Translating gives CASSLTGRLRLPNSPLHF.

The rearrangement uses TRBV7-9 and TRBJ2-7, with 9 positions matching TRBD1. V trimming: 5 bases; J trimming: 3 bases; junction bases outside the gene matches: 5. Germline V gene data show CDR1 as SEHNR and CDR2 as FQNEAQ (reference sequence). The CDR3 has 14 residues. The CDR3 here is CASSPAGQGYEQYF. In DNA form, the CDR3 reads TGTGCCAGCAGCCCAGCGGGACAGGGCTACGAGCAGTACTTC. Based on the CDR3 plus reference TRBV7-9 and TRBJ2-7, the full variable domain is DTGVSQNPRHKITKRGQNVTFRCDPISEHNRLYWYRQTLGQGPEFLTYFQNEAQLEKSRLLSDRFSAERPKGSFSTLEIQRTEQGDSAMYLCASSPAGQGYEQYFGPGTRLTVT.

This clonotype was seen more than once but under ten times. This chain links TRBV5-8 with TRBJ1-2, with a weak D call TRBD1 (5 bases). The V end was cut by 4 bases, the J end by 3 bases, with 16 bases between. The CDR3 contains 15 residues. Germline loops: CDR1 SGHTS, CDR2 YDEGEE. The CDR3 loop reads CASSLGHEVHYGYTF. For the CDR3, the DNA is TGTGCCAGCAGCCTAGGACATGAGGTGCACTATGGCTACACCTTC. Complete variable domain (other parts from reference TRBV5-8 and TRBJ1-2): EAGVTQSPTHLIKTRGQQATLRCSPISGHTSVYWYQQALGLGLQFLLWYDEGEERNRGNFPPRFSGRQFPNYSSELNVNALELEDSALYLCASSLGHEVHYGYTFGSGTRLTVV.

For this clonotype: One end of the junction does not line up with germline, which may come from a read error. The chain couples TRBV7-9 to TRBJ1-4; 8 positions match TRBD1. This CDR3 spans 18 amino acids. CDR1 SEHNR and CDR2 FQNEAQ come from the germline V gene (reference sequence). The CDR3 DNA reads as TGTGCCAGCAGCCAGAGGACAGGGACGGAGTATAAGGCCCGAAAAACTGTTTTT. Translation gives CASSQRTGTEYKARKTVF.

The chain employs TRBV5-1 and TRBJ2-1, with 7 bases identical to TRBD1. The germline gives CDR1 SGHRS, CDR2 YFSETQ. With V trimmed by 6 bases and J by 6 bases, 12 bases remained unmatched. The length of the CDR3 is 15 residues. CDR3 sequence: CASKMGRQGFNEQFF. CDR3 in DNA: TGCGCCAGCAAAATGGGGAGACAGGGTTTCAATGAGCAGTTCTTC.

This clonotype was recorded many times. This chain links TRBV9 with TRBJ1-6, with D possibly being TRBD1 (5 bases). The germline V and J ends were trimmed by 3 bases and 11 bases, with 12 bases remaining between them. The CDR3 sequence is 13 residues long. Germline V gene sequence: CDR1 SGDLS, CDR2 YYNGEE. CDR3 sequence: CASSGDPGPPLHF. For the CDR3, the DNA is TGTGCCAGCAGCGGGGACCCGGGCCCACCCCTCCACTTT.

The chain couples TRBV19 to TRBJ1-1; 7 nucleotides align to TRBD1. Germline V gives CDR1 LNHDA, CDR2 SQIVND (reference sequence). The CDR3 runs to 13 residues. V lost 6 bases to trimming and J lost 8 bases; unmatched junction nucleotides: 9. The CDR3 bases are TGTGCCAGTAGGTGGACAGGAGTTGGAGAAGCTTTCTTT. Translating it yields CASRWTGVGEAFF.

The J gene is TRBJ2-1, the V gene TRBV18; D is perhaps TRBD1 (6 bases). The CDR3 covers 14 residues. Trimming left V 1 base short and J 10 bases short, with 14 bases between. In germline, CDR1 is KGHSH, CDR2 LQKENI. This CDR3 reads CASSPRQDVREQFF. In DNA form, the CDR3 reads TGTGCCAGCTCACCACGACAGGACGTCCGGGAGCAGTTCTTC.

This clonotype was found once. This chain connects TRBV9 to TRBJ1-3; no clear D. The CDR3 spans 17 residues. V lost 2 bases, J lost 8 bases, and 23 bases lay in between. The germline V gene has CDR1 SGDLS and CDR2 YYNGEE. CDR3 sequence: CASSVMAAPNYGYTIYF. CDR3 sequence (DNA): TGTGCCAGCAGCGTCATGGCCGCTCCTAACTATGGCTACACCATATATTTT.

This clonotype was found once. The chain combines TRBV10-3 with TRBJ2-2, with 7 bases aligning to TRBD1. The trim removed 11 bases at V and 6 bases at J, leaving 15 bases unmatched. The CDR3 extends over 15 amino acids. CDR1 and CDR2 (germline): ENHRY, SYGVKD. The CDR3 sequence is CASWEETGTSGELFF. DNA of the CDR3: TGTGCCTCCTGGGAAGAGACAGGGACATCCGGGGAGCTGTTTTTT.

This chain joins TRBV24-1 and TRBJ2-5, with D unclear. Germline CDR1 is KGHDR and CDR2 is SFDVKD. V was cut by 0 bases and J by 1 base, with 8 bases left in between. This CDR3 spans 15 amino acids. Here the CDR3 reads CATSDLAEPQETQYF. The CDR3 DNA reads as TGTGCCACCAGTGATTTGGCAGAACCCCAAGAGACCCAGTACTTC.

As regards this clonotype: Compared with germline, one end of the junction differs, possibly owing to a read error. The chain couples TRBV7-8 to TRBJ2-3; D may be TRBD1 or TRBD2 (5 bases each). Germline CDR1 and CDR2: SGHVS and FQNEAQ. The CDR3 length is 15 residues. CDR3 bases: TGTGCCGGCAGCTTAGGGACGGGTCGCACGGATACGCAGTATTTT. It specifies CAGSLGTGRTDTQYF.